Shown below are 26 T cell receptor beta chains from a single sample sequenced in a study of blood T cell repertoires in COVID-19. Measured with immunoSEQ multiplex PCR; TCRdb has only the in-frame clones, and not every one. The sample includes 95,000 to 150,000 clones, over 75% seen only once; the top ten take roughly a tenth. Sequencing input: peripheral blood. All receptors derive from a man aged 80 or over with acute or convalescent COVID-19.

DNA for the CDR3: TGTGCCAGCTCACCGCAGACAGGGGGAGGCTATGGCTACACCTTC. This codes for CASSPQTGGGYGYTF. The chain recombines TRBV18 with TRBJ1-2; 9 bases align to TRBD1. CDR3 length: 15 residues. Germline loops: CDR1 KGHSH, CDR2 LQKENI. V was pared by 3 bases and J by 4 bases, with 6 bases of the junction left unmatched.

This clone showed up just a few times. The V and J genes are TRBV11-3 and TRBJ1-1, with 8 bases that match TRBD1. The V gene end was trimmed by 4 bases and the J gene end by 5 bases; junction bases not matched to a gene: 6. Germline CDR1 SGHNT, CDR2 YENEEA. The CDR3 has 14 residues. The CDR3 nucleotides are TGTGCCAGCAGCTCGGGACAGGTGGGGACTGAAGCTTTCTTT. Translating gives CASSSGQVGTEAFF.

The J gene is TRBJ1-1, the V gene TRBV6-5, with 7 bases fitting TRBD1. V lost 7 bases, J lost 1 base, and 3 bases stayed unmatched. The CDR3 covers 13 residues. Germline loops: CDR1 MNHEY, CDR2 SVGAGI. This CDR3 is CASKGQRNTEAFF. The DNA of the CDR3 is TGTGCCAGCAAGGGACAGAGGAACACTGAAGCTTTCTTT.

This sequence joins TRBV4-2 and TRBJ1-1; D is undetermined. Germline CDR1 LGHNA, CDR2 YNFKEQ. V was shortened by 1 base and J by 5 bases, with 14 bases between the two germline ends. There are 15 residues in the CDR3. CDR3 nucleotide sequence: TGTGCCAGCAGCCAAGGAGTCTTTTCGAGGACTGAAGCTTTCTTT. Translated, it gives CASSQGVFSRTEAFF.

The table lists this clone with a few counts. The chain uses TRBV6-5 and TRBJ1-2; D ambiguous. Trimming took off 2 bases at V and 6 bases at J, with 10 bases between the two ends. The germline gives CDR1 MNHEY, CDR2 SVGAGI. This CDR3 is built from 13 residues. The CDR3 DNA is TGTGCCAGCAGTTACGGGCAGAGTAATGGCTACACCTTC. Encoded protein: CASSYGQSNGYTF.

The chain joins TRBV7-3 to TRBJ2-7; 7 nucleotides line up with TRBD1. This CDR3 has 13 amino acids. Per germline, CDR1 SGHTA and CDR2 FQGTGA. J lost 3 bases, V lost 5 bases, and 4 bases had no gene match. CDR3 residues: CASSLRQGYEQYF. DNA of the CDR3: TGTGCCAGCAGCCTAAGACAGGGCTACGAGCAGTACTTC.

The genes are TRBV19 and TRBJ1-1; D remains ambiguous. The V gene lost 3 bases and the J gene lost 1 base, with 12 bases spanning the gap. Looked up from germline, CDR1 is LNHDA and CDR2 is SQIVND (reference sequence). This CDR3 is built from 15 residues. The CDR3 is CASSIGTVKNTEAFF. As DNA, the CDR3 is TGTGCCAGTAGTATCGGTACAGTGAAGAACACTGAAGCTTTCTTT.

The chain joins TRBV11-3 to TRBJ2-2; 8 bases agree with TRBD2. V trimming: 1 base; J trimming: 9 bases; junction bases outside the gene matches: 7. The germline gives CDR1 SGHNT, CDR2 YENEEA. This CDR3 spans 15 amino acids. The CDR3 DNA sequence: TGTGCCAGCAGCTTAGCGGGGGGGCCGATCAGGGAGCTGTTTTTT. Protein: CASSLAGGPIRELFF.

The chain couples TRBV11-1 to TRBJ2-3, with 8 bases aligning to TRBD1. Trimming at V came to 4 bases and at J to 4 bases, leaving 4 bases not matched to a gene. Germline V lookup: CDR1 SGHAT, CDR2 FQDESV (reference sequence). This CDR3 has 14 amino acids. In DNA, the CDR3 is TGTGCCAGCAGCTCAGGGGGCCGGGCAGATACGCAGTATTTT. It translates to CASSSGGRADTQYF.

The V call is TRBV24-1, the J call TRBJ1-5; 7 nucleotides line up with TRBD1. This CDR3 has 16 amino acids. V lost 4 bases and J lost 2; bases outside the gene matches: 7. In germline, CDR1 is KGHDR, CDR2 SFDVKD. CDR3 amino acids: CATSEPQGSGNQPQHF. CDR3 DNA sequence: TGTGCCACCAGTGAGCCACAGGGGAGTGGCAATCAGCCCCAGCATTTT.

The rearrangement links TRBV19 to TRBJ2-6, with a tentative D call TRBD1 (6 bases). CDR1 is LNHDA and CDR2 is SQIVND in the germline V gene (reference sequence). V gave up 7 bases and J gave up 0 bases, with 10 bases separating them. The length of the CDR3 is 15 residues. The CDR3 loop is CASKGVNSGANVLTF. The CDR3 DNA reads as TGTGCCAGTAAGGGGGTGAACTCTGGGGCCAACGTCCTGACTTTC.

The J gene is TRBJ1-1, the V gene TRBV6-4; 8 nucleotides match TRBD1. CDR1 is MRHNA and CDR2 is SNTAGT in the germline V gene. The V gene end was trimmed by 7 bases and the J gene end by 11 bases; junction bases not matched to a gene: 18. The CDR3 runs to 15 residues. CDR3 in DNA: TGTGCCAGCAAAGTCGGACAGGGTGAAGAGCGCGAGGCTTTCTTT. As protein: CASKVGQGEEREAFF.

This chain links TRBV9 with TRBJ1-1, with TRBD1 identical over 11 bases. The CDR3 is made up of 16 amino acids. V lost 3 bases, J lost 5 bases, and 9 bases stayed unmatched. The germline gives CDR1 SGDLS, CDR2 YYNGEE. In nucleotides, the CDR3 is TGTGCCAGCAGCGCCGGACAGGGGGCGCAGGTTACTGAAGCTTTCTTT. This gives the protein CASSAGQGAQVTEAFF.

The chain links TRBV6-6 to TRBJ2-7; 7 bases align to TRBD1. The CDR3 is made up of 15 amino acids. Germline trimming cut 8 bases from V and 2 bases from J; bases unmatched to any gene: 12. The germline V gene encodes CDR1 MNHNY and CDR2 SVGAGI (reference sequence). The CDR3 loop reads CASRRGTDHTYEQYF. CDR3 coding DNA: TGTGCCAGCCGAAGAGGGACAGACCATACCTACGAGCAGTACTTC.

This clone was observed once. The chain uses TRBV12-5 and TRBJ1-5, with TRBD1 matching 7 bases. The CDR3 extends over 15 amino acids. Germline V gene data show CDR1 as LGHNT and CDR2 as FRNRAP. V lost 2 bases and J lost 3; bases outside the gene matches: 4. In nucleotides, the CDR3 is TGTGCTAGTGGTTTGCGGACAGGAAACAATCAGCCCCAGCATTTT. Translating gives CASGLRTGNNQPQHF.

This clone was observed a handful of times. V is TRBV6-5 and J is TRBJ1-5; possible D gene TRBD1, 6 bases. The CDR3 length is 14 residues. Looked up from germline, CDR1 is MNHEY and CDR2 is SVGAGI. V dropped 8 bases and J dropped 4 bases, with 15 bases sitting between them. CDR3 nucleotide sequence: TGTGCCAGCCGCGGACAGTCAGGGAATCAGCCCCAGCATTTT. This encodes CASRGQSGNQPQHF.

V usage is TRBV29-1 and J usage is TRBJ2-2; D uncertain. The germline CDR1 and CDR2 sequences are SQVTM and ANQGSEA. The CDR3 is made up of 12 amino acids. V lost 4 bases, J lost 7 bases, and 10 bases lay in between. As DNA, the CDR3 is TGCAGCGTTGCCTATCCAGGCGGGGAGCTGTTTTTT. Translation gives CSVAYPGGELFF.

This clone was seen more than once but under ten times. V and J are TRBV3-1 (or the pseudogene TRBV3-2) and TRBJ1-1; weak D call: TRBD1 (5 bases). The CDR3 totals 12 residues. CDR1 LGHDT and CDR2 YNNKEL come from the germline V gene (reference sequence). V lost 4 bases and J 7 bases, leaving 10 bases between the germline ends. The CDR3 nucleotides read TGTGCCAGCAGCCCTAGGGGAGGTGAAGCTTTCTTT. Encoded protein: CASSPRGGEAFF.

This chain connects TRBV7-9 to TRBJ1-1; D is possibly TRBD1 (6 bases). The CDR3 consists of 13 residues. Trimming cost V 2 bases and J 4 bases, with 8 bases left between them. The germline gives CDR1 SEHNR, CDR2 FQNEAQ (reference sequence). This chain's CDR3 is CASSLQGFTEAFF. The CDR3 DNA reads TGTGCCAGCAGCTTACAGGGGTTCACTGAAGCTTTCTTT. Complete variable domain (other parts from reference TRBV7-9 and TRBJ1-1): DTGVSQNPRHKITKRGQNVTFRCDPISEHNRLYWYRQTLGQGPEFLTYFQNEAQLEKSRLLSDRFSAERPKGSFSTLEIQRTEQGDSAMYLCASSLQGFTEAFFGQGTRLTVV.

CDR3 region: CASSPDRGRSPLHF. CDR3 DNA: TGCGCCAGCAGCCCAGACAGGGGGCGTTCACCCCTCCACTTT. The J gene is TRBJ1-6, the V gene TRBV5-1; the match to TRBD1 covers 10 bases. J was trimmed by 9 bases and V by 4 bases; bases with no gene match: 4. Germline V gives CDR1 SGHRS, CDR2 YFSETQ. CDR3 length: 14 amino acids. The full variable domain, its missing parts supplied by reference TRBV5-1 and TRBJ1-6, is KAGVTQTPRYLIKTRGQQVTLSCSPISGHRSVSWYQQTPGQGLQFLFEYFSETQRNKGNFPGRFSGRQFSNSRSEMNVSTLELGDSALYLCASSPDRGRSPLHFGNGTRLTVT.

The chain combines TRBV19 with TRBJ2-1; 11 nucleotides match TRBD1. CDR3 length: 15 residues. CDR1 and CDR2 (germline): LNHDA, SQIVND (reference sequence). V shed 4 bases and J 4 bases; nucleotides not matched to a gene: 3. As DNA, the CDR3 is TGTGCCAGTAGTAGGACAGGGGGCACTTACAATGAGCAGTTCTTC. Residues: CASSRTGGTYNEQFF.

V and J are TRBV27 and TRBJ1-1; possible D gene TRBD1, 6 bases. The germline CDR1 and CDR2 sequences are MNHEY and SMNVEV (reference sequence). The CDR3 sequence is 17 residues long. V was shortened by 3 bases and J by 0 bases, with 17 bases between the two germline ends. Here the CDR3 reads CASSLRFTGLLNTEAFF. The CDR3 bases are TGTGCCAGCAGTTTGCGATTTACAGGGCTATTGAACACTGAAGCTTTCTTT.

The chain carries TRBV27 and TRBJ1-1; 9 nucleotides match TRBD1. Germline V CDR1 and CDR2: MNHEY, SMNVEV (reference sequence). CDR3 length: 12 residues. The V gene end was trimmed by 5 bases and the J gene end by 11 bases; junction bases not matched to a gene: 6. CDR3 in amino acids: CASSTDRGGAFF. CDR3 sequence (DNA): TGTGCCAGCAGTACGGACAGGGGAGGCGCTTTCTTT.

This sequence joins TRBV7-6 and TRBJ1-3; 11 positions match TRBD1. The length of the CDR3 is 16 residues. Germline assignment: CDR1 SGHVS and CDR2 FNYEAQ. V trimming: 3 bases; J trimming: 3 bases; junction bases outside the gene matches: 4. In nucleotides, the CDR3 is TGTGCCAGCAGCTTGGGACAGGGGGGAGATGGAAACACCATATATTTT. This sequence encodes CASSLGQGGDGNTIYF.

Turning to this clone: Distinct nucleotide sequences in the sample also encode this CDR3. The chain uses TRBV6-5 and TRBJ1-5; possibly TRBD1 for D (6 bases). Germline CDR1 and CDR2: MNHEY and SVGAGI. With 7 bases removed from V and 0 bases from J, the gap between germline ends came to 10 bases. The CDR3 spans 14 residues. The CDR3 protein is CASNPTGSNQPQHF. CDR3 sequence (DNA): TGTGCCAGCAACCCGACAGGTAGCAATCAGCCCCAGCATTTT.

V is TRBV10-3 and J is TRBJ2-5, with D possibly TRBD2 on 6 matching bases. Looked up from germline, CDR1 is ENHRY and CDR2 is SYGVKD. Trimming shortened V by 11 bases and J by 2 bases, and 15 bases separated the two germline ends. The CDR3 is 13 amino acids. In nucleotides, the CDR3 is TGTGCCTCGTCCGGGGGAGGTCAAGAGACCCAGTACTTC. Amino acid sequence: CASSGGGQETQYF.